Shown below are 22 T cell receptor beta chains from a single sample sequenced in a study of blood T cell repertoires in COVID-19. The data were produced by immunoSEQ multiplex PCR, yet TCRdb's version contains in-frame clones alone and is incomplete. The profile covers about 400,000 clones, with about nine tenths appearing a single time and over 1.3% taken by the ten largest. Sequencing used peripheral blood. The receptors originated from a woman under 40 with active or convalescent COVID-19.

This clone was observed a few times. The V and J genes are TRBV3-1 (or the pseudogene TRBV3-2) and TRBJ2-3; 7 bases align to TRBD2. The CDR3 has 16 residues. CDR1 is LGHDT, CDR2 YNNKEL, per germline (reference sequence). V lost 4 bases, J lost 2 bases, and 9 bases stayed unmatched. In DNA form, the CDR3 reads TGTGCCAGCAGCCCAGGAGCGGGACTCACCACAGATACGCAGTATTTT. This translates into CASSPGAGLTTDTQYF.

Concerning this clone: The sample holds other DNA sequences that translate to the same CDR3. The V gene is TRBV5-4, the J gene TRBJ2-7; tentative D call: TRBD1 (5 bases). The CDR3 sequence is 12 residues long. V was cut by 2 bases and J by 6 bases, with 9 bases left in between. Germline CDR1 is SGHNT and CDR2 is YYREEE (reference sequence). CDR3 region: CASSLDSAEQYF. The CDR3, as DNA: TGTGCCAGCAGCTTAGACAGTGCCGAGCAGTACTTC.

The chain links TRBV28 to TRBJ1-2, with 8 nucleotides matching TRBD1. The CDR3 runs 14 residues. The trim removed 4 bases at V and 5 bases at J, leaving 6 bases unmatched. The germline V gene has CDR1 MDHEN and CDR2 SYDVKM. As DNA, the CDR3 is TGTGCCAGCAGTTCGCAGGGGGCTAGGTATGGCTACACCTTC. Translation: CASSSQGARYGYTF.

This clone has only a few counts. V and J are TRBV19 and TRBJ1-5; 12 bases fit TRBD1. Germline CDR1 LNHDA, CDR2 SQIVND (reference sequence). The CDR3 consists of 14 residues. Losses at the gene ends were 8 bases for V and 6 bases for J; bases not matched to a gene: 5. CDR3 residues: CASWGQGAGQPQHF. The CDR3 DNA reads as TGTGCCAGTTGGGGACAGGGGGCAGGTCAGCCCCAGCATTTT.

V usage is TRBV6-5 and J usage is TRBJ2-1; 10 bases match TRBD2. CDR1 is MNHEY and CDR2 is SVGAGI in the germline V gene. The V gene end was trimmed by 4 bases and the J gene end by 7 bases; junction bases not matched to a gene: 7. This CDR3 is built from 15 residues. The CDR3 region has the DNA TGTGCCAGCAGTTCATTAGCGGGGGGCAGAAATGAGCAGTTCTTC. Its translation is CASSSLAGGRNEQFF.

The chain is built from TRBV19 and TRBJ1-5, with TRBD1 matching over 12 bases. V lost 6 bases to trimming and J lost 0 bases; unmatched junction nucleotides: 21. The CDR3 consists of 22 residues. Looked up from germline, CDR1 is LNHDA and CDR2 is SQIVND (reference sequence). The CDR3 region is CASRPTHPRDRGQKYSNQPQHF. For the CDR3, the DNA is TGTGCCAGTAGACCGACGCACCCCCGGGACAGGGGGCAAAAGTATAGCAATCAGCCCCAGCATTTT.

The genes are TRBV6-1 and TRBJ1-1; 7 nucleotides line up with TRBD1. J lost 4 bases, V lost 2 bases, and 4 bases had no gene match. This CDR3 region has 14 residues. Germline CDR1 and CDR2: MNHNS and SASEGT. CDR3 protein: CASSETGAPTEAFF. In DNA form, the CDR3 reads TGTGCCAGCAGTGAAACAGGGGCCCCCACTGAAGCTTTCTTT.

The chain recombines TRBV20-1 with TRBJ2-4; TRBD2 is a possible D gene (6 bases). Germline V gene data show CDR1 as DFQATT and CDR2 as SNEGSKA (reference sequence). Trimming cost V 3 bases and J 3 bases, with 15 bases left between them. The CDR3 loop spans 15 amino acids. The chain's CDR3 is CSASIGGKVKNIQYF. DNA for the CDR3: TGCAGTGCTAGTATTGGCGGGAAGGTCAAAAACATTCAGTACTTC.

The V call is TRBV2, the J call TRBJ1-5; D is ambiguous. V lost 1 base and J 1 base, leaving 8 bases between the germline ends. Looked up from germline, CDR1 is SNHLY and CDR2 is FYNNEI. The CDR3 runs to 15 residues. In DNA, the CDR3 is TGTGCCAGCAGTGAAGGCGGGGTGAGCAATCAGCCCCAGCATTTT. Residues: CASSEGGVSNQPQHF. Together with reference TRBV2 and TRBJ1-5, the CDR3 gives the full variable domain: EPEVTQTPSHQVTQMGQEVILRCVPISNHLYFYWYRQILGQKVEFLVSFYNNEISEKSEIFDDQFSVERPDGSNFTLKIRSTKLEDSAMYFCASSEGGVSNQPQHFGDGTRLSIL.

The chain couples TRBV27 to TRBJ2-1, with D perhaps matching TRBD1 (6 bases). CDR3 length equals 16 residues. Germline V gives CDR1 MNHEY, CDR2 SMNVEV (reference sequence). The V end was cut by 5 bases, the J end by 0 bases, with 14 bases between. The CDR3 sequence is CASSPTRGTSYNEQFF. CDR3 nucleotide sequence: TGTGCCAGCAGTCCTACCAGGGGTACCTCCTACAATGAGCAGTTCTTC.

The DNA of the CDR3 is TGCGCCAGCAGCCAGGATCGGGGACGGGGGGGTAATCAGCCCCAGCATTTT. As protein: CASSQDRGRGGNQPQHF. The rearrangement links TRBV4-1 to TRBJ1-5, with TRBD1 as a possible D gene (5 bases). The CDR3 covers 17 residues. Germline V CDR1 and CDR2: MGHRA, YSYEKL. V was pared by 3 bases and J by 4 bases, with 19 bases between.

This chain connects TRBV29-1 to TRBJ2-3, with TRBD2 matching over 14 bases. Germline V gives CDR1 SQVTM, CDR2 ANQGSEA. The CDR3 has 15 amino acids. Trimming cost V 5 bases and J 6 bases; bases outside gene matches: 7. CDR3 protein: CSVRLAGGPADTQYF. The DNA of the CDR3 is TGCAGCGTTAGACTAGCGGGAGGGCCGGCGGATACGCAGTATTTT.

The CDR3 sequence is CASSTPFSSGANVLTF. CDR3 nucleotides: TGTGCCAGCAGTACACCTTTCTCCTCTGGGGCCAACGTCCTGACTTTC. The chain has TRBV6-6 and TRBJ2-6; no firm D call. The germline V gene has CDR1 MNHNY and CDR2 SVGAGI (reference sequence). The V gene lost 5 bases and the J gene lost 0 bases, with 11 bases spanning the gap. This CDR3 is built from 16 residues.

The chain links TRBV5-8 to TRBJ2-2; 8 positions match TRBD2. Germline V CDR1 and CDR2: SGHTS, YDEGEE. V shed 0 bases and J 6 bases; nucleotides not matched to a gene: 13. This CDR3 contains 18 residues. Here the CDR3 DNA reads TGTGCCAGCAGCTTGGCCACGGGGGGGTTAACCGAAGCCGGGGAGCTGTTTTTT. Translation gives CASSLATGGLTEAGELFF. Complete variable domain (other parts from reference TRBV5-8 and TRBJ2-2): EAGVTQSPTHLIKTRGQQATLRCSPISGHTSVYWYQQALGLGLQFLLWYDEGEERNRGNFPPRFSGRQFPNYSSELNVNALELEDSALYLCASSLATGGLTEAGELFFGEGSRLTVL.

J is TRBJ1-2 and V is TRBV13; 12 bases are shared with TRBD1. The CDR3 has 14 residues. The V gene end was trimmed by 5 bases and the J gene end by 4 bases; junction bases not matched to a gene: 2. Germline CDR1 is PRHDT and CDR2 is FYEKMQ (reference sequence). The chain's CDR3 is CASSPGQGAYGYTF. As DNA, the CDR3 is TGTGCCAGCAGCCCGGGACAGGGGGCCTATGGCTACACCTTC.

V usage is TRBV6-1 and J usage is TRBJ1-5, with TRBD1 matching over 10 bases. With 6 bases clipped from V and 4 bases from J, the junction kept 6 bases outside the gene matches. The CDR3 sequence is 15 residues long. Germline CDR1 and CDR2: MNHNS and SASEGT. This CDR3 is CASSSGTGVNQPQHF. The CDR3 coding sequence is TGTGCCAGCAGCTCCGGGACAGGGGTAAATCAGCCCCAGCATTTT.

A single count supports this clone. The chain carries TRBV19 and TRBJ1-1; TRBD1 agrees at 7 bases. CDR1 LNHDA and CDR2 SQIVND come from the germline V gene (reference sequence). The CDR3 is made up of 15 amino acids. With 8 bases clipped from V and 5 bases from J, the junction kept 14 bases outside the gene matches. CDR3 in DNA: TGTGCCAGTGGACTCAGGGCAGGGGGGTGGACTGAAGCTTTCTTT. The encoded protein is CASGLRAGGWTEAFF.

The chain recombines TRBV4-1 with TRBJ2-7; 8 bases map to TRBD1. V was clipped by 0 bases and J by 5 bases; unmatched bases: 9. The germline gives CDR1 MGHRA, CDR2 YSYEKL. CDR3 length: 16 residues. CDR3 DNA: TGCGCCAGCAGCCAAGATGATGGGACAGGTGATCACGAGCAGTACTTC. Translated: CASSQDDGTGDHEQYF.

This chain uses TRBV29-1 with TRBJ2-6; no clear D gene. V was shortened by 2 bases and J by 0 bases, with 8 bases between the two germline ends. This CDR3 region has 15 residues. Germline lookup yields CDR1 SQVTM and CDR2 ANQGSEA. The CDR3 reads CSVEFQNSGANVLTF. DNA of the CDR3: TGCAGCGTTGAATTCCAGAACTCTGGGGCCAACGTCCTGACTTTC.

J is TRBJ1-2 and V is TRBV27; D possibly corresponds to TRBD1 (6 bases). Germline-derived CDR1 and CDR2 are MNHEY and SMNVEV (reference sequence). Deletions cut 6 bases from V and 6 bases from J, with 14 bases between. CDR3 length equals 13 residues. CDR3 DNA: TGTGCCAGCAGCCTACAGGGAGTGGATGGCTACACCTTC. Residues: CASSLQGVDGYTF.

This clone was observed once. The CDR3: CASRTVLDEQYF. CDR3 nucleotide sequence: TGTGCCAGCAGGACAGTTCTCGACGAGCAGTACTTC. V usage is TRBV2 and J usage is TRBJ2-7; TRBD1 might be the D (5 bases). V lost 6 bases to trimming and J lost 5 bases, with 11 bases between them. This CDR3 has 12 residues. Germline V gene data show CDR1 as SNHLY and CDR2 as FYNNEI.

The genes are TRBV12-3 or TRBV12-4 and TRBJ1-4, with D possibly being TRBD1 (5 bases). The CDR3 is 12 amino acids. Trimming removed 8 bases at V and 8 bases at J, with 12 bases between. The CDR3 region is CASGAGREKLFF. For the CDR3, the DNA is TGTGCCAGCGGGGCAGGGAGGGAAAAACTGTTTTTT.